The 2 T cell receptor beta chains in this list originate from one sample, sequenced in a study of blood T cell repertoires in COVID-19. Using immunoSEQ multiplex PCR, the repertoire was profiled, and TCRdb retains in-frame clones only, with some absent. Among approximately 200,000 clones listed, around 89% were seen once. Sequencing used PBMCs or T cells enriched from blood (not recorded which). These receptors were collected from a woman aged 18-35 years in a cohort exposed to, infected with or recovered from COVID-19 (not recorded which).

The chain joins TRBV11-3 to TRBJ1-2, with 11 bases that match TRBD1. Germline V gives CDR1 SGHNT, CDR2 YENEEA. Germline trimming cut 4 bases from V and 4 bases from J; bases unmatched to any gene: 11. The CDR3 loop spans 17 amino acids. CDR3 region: CASSSRAGTGGLYGYTF. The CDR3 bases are TGTGCCAGCAGCTCTCGAGCCGGGACAGGGGGACTCTATGGCTACACCTTC.

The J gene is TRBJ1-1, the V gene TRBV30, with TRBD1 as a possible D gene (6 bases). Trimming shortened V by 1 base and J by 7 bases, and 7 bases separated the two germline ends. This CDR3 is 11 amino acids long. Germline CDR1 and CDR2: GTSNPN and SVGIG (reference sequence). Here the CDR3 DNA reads TGTGCCTGGAGTGGGACAGTTGAAGCTTTCTTT. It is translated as CAWSGTVEAFF.